This TCR beta chain was captured by sequencing in a study of CD8 T cells in ankylosing spondylitis. Study results and caveats: Characteristic of ankylosing spondylitis blood, it appeared, was a TCR beta motif comprising several highly homologous variants. Significant enrichment of disease-linked clones was reportedly seen in matched ankylosing spondylitis synovial fluid.

This clonotype was seen repeatedly, ten times or more. Its antigen is unknown. Generation of TCR beta libraries employed quantitative 5'-RACE incorporating molecular barcodes. Each CDR3 protein gets one entry after TCRdb re-called the 5' RACE reads with MiXCR. The sample contains roughly 42,000 distinct CDR3 sequences, around 2.9% of which appear only once. The CDR3 sequence is 20 residues long. In germline, CDR1 is SGDLS, CDR2 YYNGEE. J gave up 3 bases and V 0 bases, and 20 bases lay outside the gene matches. The source of this sequence is a male donor with ankylosing spondylitis or in good health (not recorded which). The sample taken for sequencing was blood, either unsorted or a sorted T cell fraction (not recorded which). The V gene is TRBV9, the J gene TRBJ1-1, with 7 bases lining up with TRBD1. CDR3: CASSVGVGGQKIGWDTEAFF. The CDR3 DNA follows: TGTGCCAGCAGCGTAGGAGTAGGGGGCCAGAAGATAGGATGGGACACTGAAGCTTTCTTT.